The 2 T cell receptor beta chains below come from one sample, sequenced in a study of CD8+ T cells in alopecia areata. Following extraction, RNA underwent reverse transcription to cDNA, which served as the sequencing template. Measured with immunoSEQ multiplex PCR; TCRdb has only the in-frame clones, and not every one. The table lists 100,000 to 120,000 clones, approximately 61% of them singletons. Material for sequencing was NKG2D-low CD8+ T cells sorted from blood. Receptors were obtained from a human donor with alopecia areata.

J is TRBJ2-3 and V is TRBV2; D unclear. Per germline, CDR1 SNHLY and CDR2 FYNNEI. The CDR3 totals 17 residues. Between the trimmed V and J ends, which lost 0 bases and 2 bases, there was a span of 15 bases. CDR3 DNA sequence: TGTGCCAGCAGTGAAGCGCTTCCTGCAGATTTCACAGATACGCAGTATTTT. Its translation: CASSEALPADFTDTQYF.

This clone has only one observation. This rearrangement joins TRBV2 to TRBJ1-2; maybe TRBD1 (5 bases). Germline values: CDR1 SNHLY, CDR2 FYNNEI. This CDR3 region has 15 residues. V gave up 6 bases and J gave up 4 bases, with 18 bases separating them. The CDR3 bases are TGTGCCAGCAGGGTGGACACCGGAGGTTCCTATGGCTACACCTTC. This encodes CASRVDTGGSYGYTF.